The 2 T cell receptor beta chains in this list originate from one sample, sequenced in a study of blood T cell repertoires in COVID-19. Clones were sequenced by immunoSEQ multiplex PCR, and TCRdb holds only the in-frame ones, with some missing. Among approximately 130,000 clones listed, around 87% were seen once. Sequencing was carried out using peripheral blood. The receptors here all came from a man in his 70s with active or convalescent COVID-19.

This chain uses TRBV5-1 with TRBJ1-6, with a possible D match to TRBD1 (6 bases). This CDR3 has 19 amino acids. The germline V gene has CDR1 SGHRS and CDR2 YFSETQ. Trimming pared 0 bases from V and 7 bases from J, leaving 23 bases between. This chain's CDR3 is CASSLEAPGGGAGNSPLHF. As DNA, the CDR3 is TGCGCCAGCAGCTTGGAGGCCCCTGGGGGGGGCGCCGGGAATTCACCCCTCCACTTT.

This chain uses TRBV21-1 with TRBJ1-3; TRBD1, the table's D call, was not compared with the DNA. TRBV21-1 is shown as a pseudogene. The CDR3 length is 16 residues. CDR3 protein: CASSNRPAGAGNTIYF. The CDR3 nucleotides read TGTGCCAGCAGCAACCGACCCGCAGGGGCTGGAAACACCATATATTTT.